The 17 T cell receptor beta chains reported below all come from one sample, sequenced in a study of Ad26.COV2.S vaccination and SARS-CoV-2 variants. Treatment denoted: some 20 received Ad26.COV2.S at low or high dose, single or two shots; about 5 received placebo; per-sample allocation not given. Sampling was done on day 63 after the first vaccine or placebo injection. The method was immunoSEQ multiplex PCR; TCRdb's version includes in-frame clones alone and lacks a portion of them. This table holds approximately 480,000 clones, roughly 89% found once. The sequences come from peripheral blood, collected in a trial of Ad26.COV2.S vaccine versus placebo. The origin of the receptors is a person between 18 and 60 years old who received the Ad26.COV2.S COVID-19 vaccine or a placebo.

The V gene is TRBV6-6, the J gene TRBJ1-1, with D unclear. There are 15 residues in the CDR3. Germline V CDR1 and CDR2: MNHNY, SVGAGI (reference sequence). Trimming took 10 bases from V and 2 from J, leaving 20 bases between them. CDR3 loop: CATWRGLLRNTEAFF. Written as DNA, the CDR3 is TGTGCCACATGGCGGGGATTGTTACGCAACACTGAAGCTTTCTTT.

J is TRBJ2-6 and V is TRBV6-2 or TRBV6-3; 10 positions agree with TRBD2. The V gene's germline CDR1 is MNHEY and CDR2 SVGEGT. The J segment lost 0 bases and the V segment lost 6 bases, leaving 11 bases of the junction unmatched. The CDR3 consists of 19 residues. The CDR3 loop reads CASSPRTSGHSSGANVLTF. The CDR3 DNA reads as TGTGCCAGCAGCCCTAGGACTAGCGGTCACAGCTCTGGGGCCAACGTCCTGACTTTC.

A single count supports this clone. The chain is built from TRBV2 and TRBJ2-1; 10 bases are shared with TRBD2. This CDR3 spans 15 amino acids. The trim removed 4 bases at V and 8 bases at J, leaving 8 bases unmatched. Germline values: CDR1 SNHLY, CDR2 FYNNEI. CDR3 loop: CASSASGRVSDEQFF. The CDR3 nucleotides read TGTGCCAGCAGTGCCAGCGGGAGGGTTTCGGATGAGCAGTTCTTC.

The chain joins TRBV28 to TRBJ2-7, with 11 positions matching TRBD1. This CDR3 spans 14 amino acids. Germline CDR1 MDHEN, CDR2 SYDVKM. V lost 5 bases and J lost 10; bases outside the gene matches: 10. The CDR3 is CASSPRTGGAPQYF. The CDR3 nucleotides are TGTGCCAGCAGTCCGCGGACAGGGGGCGCTCCCCAGTACTTC.

The genes are TRBV6-5 and TRBJ2-7, with 7 bases matching TRBD1. The germline V gene has CDR1 MNHEY and CDR2 SVGAGI. V lost 6 bases to trimming and J lost 4 bases; unmatched junction nucleotides: 12. The CDR3 length is 15 residues. This chain's CDR3 is CASSLASGGRYEQYF. The CDR3 DNA is TGTGCCAGCAGCCTCGCCTCAGGGGGTAGGTACGAGCAGTACTTC.

The chain has TRBV30 and TRBJ1-3; TRBD1 matches at 11 bases. In germline, CDR1 is GTSNPN, CDR2 SVGIG (reference sequence). The CDR3 spans 14 residues. Trimming cost V 0 bases and J 14 bases; bases outside gene matches: 9. This CDR3 reads CAWSVRGQGATVYF. CDR3 DNA: TGTGCCTGGAGTGTACGAGGACAGGGGGCGACGGTATATTTT.

Points on this clone: The same CDR3 also results from other DNA sequences found in this sample. This sequence joins TRBV18 and TRBJ1-1; D unclear. Germline CDR1 is KGHSH and CDR2 is LQKENI. Trimming pared 5 bases from V and 0 bases from J, leaving 4 bases between. The CDR3 is made up of 12 amino acids. Here the CDR3 reads CASSTVNTEAFF. The CDR3 DNA sequence: TGTGCCAGCTCAACAGTGAACACTGAAGCTTTCTTT.

The V call is TRBV28, the J call TRBJ2-1; possible D gene TRBD2, 5 bases. In germline, CDR1 is MDHEN, CDR2 SYDVKM. V was cut by 6 bases and J by 11 bases, with 14 bases left in between. The CDR3 is 12 residues long. The CDR3 protein is CASSTAPGKQFF. In DNA, the CDR3 is TGTGCCAGCAGCACTGCTCCGGGGAAGCAGTTCTTC.

This chain connects TRBV7-2 to TRBJ2-5; TRBD1 or TRBD2 may be the D gene (5 bases each). CDR1 and CDR2 (germline): SGHTA, FQGNSA. The CDR3 is made up of 16 amino acids. V lost 1 base and J 5 bases, leaving 17 bases between the germline ends. In nucleotides, the CDR3 is TGTGCCAGCAGCTTAGATGGGGGAGTTTGGACGGAGACCCAGTACTTC. Translating it yields CASSLDGGVWTETQYF.

The chain employs TRBV12-3 or TRBV12-4 and TRBJ2-3, with D unclear. The CDR3 sequence is 11 residues long. Trimming pared 3 bases from V and 10 bases from J, leaving 8 bases between. CDR3 amino acids: CASSLVLPQYF. In DNA, the CDR3 is TGTGCCAGCAGTTTGGTGTTACCGCAGTATTTT.

This clone was seen a single time. The rearrangement links TRBV7-3 to TRBJ2-3; 9 bases agree with TRBD2. CDR1 SGHTA and CDR2 FQGTGA come from the germline V gene. The length of the CDR3 is 16 residues. The trim removed 1 base at V and 2 bases at J, leaving 4 bases unmatched. CDR3 amino acids: CASSLISGSHTDTQYF. The CDR3 DNA reads as TGTGCCAGCAGCTTAATTAGCGGGAGCCACACAGATACGCAGTATTTT.

In this sample, this clone turned up once. The chain recombines TRBV11-3 with TRBJ2-1; 12 positions agree with TRBD1. CDR3 length equals 16 residues. V dropped 4 bases and J dropped 8; count of bases not matched to a gene: 9. CDR1 is SGHNT and CDR2 is YENEEA in the germline V gene. The CDR3 DNA reads TGTGCCAGCAGCTCGGGACAGGGGGCTTTATGGGATGAGCAGTTCTTC. Amino acids: CASSSGQGALWDEQFF.

The V call is TRBV9, the J call TRBJ2-6; 7 bases align to TRBD2. From germline, CDR1 is SGDLS and CDR2 YYNGEE. Trimming removed 3 bases from V and 2 bases from J; junction bases left unmatched: 11. This CDR3 has 18 amino acids. CDR3 loop: CASSGPRGGRAGANVLTF. The CDR3 DNA sequence: TGTGCCAGCAGCGGCCCACGTGGAGGGAGGGCTGGGGCCAACGTCCTGACTTTC.

In nucleotides, the CDR3 is TGTGCCAGCAGAAACACCTTCATTGTCGGGGAGCTGTTTTTT. Amino acid sequence: CASRNTFIVGELFF. The J gene is TRBJ2-2, the V gene TRBV6-5; D remains ambiguous. This CDR3 has 14 residues. The V and J ends lost 6 bases and 7 bases respectively, with 15 bases between them. Germline loops: CDR1 MNHEY, CDR2 SVGAGI.

The chain links TRBV28 to TRBJ1-5, with D maybe TRBD1 (6 bases). Germline CDR1 is MDHEN and CDR2 is SYDVKM. There are 16 residues in the CDR3. Deletions cut 3 bases from V and 0 bases from J, with 12 bases between. The CDR3 DNA reads TGTGCCAGCAGTTTTTCAGGGGAGGGTAGCAATCAGCCCCAGCATTTT. Protein: CASSFSGEGSNQPQHF.

The gene calls are TRBV28 and TRBJ1-2; the match to TRBD1 covers 7 bases. Germline V lookup: CDR1 MDHEN, CDR2 SYDVKM. The V segment lost 1 base and the J segment 3 bases; nucleotides outside the gene matches: 8. CDR3 length: 16 residues. CDR3 residues: CASSLFTQGEYYGYTF. The CDR3 DNA reads TGTGCCAGCAGTTTATTTACGCAGGGGGAGTACTATGGCTACACCTTC.

V usage is TRBV18 and J usage is TRBJ2-1, with 8 bases identical to TRBD2. Germline-derived CDR1 and CDR2 are KGHSH and LQKENI. With 6 bases clipped from V and 1 base from J, the junction kept 14 bases outside the gene matches. The CDR3 covers 18 residues. CDR3 bases: TGTGCCAGCTCGCCCCTCCCGGCCGGGACTAGTTCCTACAATGAGCAGTTCTTC. This encodes CASSPLPAGTSSYNEQFF.